Sequencing of this T cell receptor (beta chain) was carried out in a study of identifying expanded T cells in peripheral blood. Healthy donors had no documented immune events, such as infections, while sampled. Libraries were prepared by immunoSEQ multiplex PCR; TCRdb keeps only in-frame clonotypes and omits some of them. The data show some 78,000 clones, 80% to 90% seen once. The CDR3 runs 12 residues. V was cut by 3 bases and J by 14 bases, with 11 bases left in between. The V gene's germline CDR1 is KGHSH and CDR2 LQKENI. The source of this sequence is a person between 18 and 75 years old in good health. What was sequenced was blood. This rearrangement joins TRBV18 to TRBJ1-6, with D possibly TRBD1 on 5 matching bases. CDR3 DNA: TGTGCCAGCTCACCCGGGACGACGACCCTCCACTTT. Translation: CASSPGTTTLHF.